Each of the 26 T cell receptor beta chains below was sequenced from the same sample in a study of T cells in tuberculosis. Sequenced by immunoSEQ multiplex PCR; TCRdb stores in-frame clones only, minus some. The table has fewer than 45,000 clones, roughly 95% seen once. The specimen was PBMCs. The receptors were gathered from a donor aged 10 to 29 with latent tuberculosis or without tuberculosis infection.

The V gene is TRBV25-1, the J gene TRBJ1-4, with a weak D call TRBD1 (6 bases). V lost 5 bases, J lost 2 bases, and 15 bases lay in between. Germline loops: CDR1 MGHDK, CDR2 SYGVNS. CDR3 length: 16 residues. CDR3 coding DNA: TGTGCCAGCAGTCTAACCTGGGACAATACTAATGAAAAACTGTTTTTT. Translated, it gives CASSLTWDNTNEKLFF.

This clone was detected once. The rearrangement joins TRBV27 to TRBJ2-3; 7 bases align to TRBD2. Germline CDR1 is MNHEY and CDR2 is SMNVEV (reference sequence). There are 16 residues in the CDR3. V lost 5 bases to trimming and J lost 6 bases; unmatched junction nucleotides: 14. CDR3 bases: TGTGCCAGCAGTCTGCTCAGTAGCGGGCTATATGATACGCAGTATTTT. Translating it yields CASSLLSSGLYDTQYF.

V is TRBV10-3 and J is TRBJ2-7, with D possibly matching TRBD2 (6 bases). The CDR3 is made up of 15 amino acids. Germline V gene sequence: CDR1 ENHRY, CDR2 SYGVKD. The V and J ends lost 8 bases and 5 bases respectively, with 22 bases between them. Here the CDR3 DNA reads TGTGCCATCGCGAACCCAGCCAGGCAGCGGGACGAGCAGTACTTC. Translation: CAIANPARQRDEQYF.

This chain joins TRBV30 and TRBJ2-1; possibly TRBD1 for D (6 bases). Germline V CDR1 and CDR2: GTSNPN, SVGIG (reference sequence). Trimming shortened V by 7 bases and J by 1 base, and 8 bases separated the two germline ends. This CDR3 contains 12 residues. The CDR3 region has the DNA TGTGCCTCCGGACAGTCCTACAATGAGCAGTTCTTC. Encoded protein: CASGQSYNEQFF.

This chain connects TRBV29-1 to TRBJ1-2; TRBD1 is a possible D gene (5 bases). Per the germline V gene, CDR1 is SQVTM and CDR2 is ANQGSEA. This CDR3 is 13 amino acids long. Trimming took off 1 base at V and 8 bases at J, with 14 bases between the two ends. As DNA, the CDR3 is TGCAGCGTTGAAGTCGGGAGAGGGGCGGGCTACACCTTC. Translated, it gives CSVEVGRGAGYTF.

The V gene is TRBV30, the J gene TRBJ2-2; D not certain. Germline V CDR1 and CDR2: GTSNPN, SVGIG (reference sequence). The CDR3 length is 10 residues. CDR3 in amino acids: CGLDAGELFF. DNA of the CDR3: TGTGGCCTAGATGCGGGGGAGCTGTTTTTT.

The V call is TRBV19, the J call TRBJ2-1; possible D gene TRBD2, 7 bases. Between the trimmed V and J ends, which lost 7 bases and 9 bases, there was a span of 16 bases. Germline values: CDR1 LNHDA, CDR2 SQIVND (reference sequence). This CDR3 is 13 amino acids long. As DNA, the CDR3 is TGTGCCAGTACCAAGTGGGGGGGGCCTGAGCAGTTCTTC. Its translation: CASTKWGGPEQFF. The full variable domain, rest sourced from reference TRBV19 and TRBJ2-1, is DGGITQSPKYLFRKEGQNVTLSCEQNLNHDAMYWYRQDPGQGLRLIYYSQIVNDFQKGDIAEGYSVSREKKESFPLTVTSAQKNPTAFYLCASTKWGGPEQFFGPGTRLTVL.

CDR3 sequence (DNA): TGCGCCAGCAGCCCCGGGACTTTAGCAGATACGCAGTATTTT. Translated: CASSPGTLADTQYF. This chain joins TRBV5-1 and TRBJ2-3; D might be TRBD2 (6 bases). V dropped 4 bases and J dropped 4 bases, with 13 bases sitting between them. The CDR3 contains 14 residues. Germline V lookup: CDR1 SGHRS, CDR2 YFSETQ.

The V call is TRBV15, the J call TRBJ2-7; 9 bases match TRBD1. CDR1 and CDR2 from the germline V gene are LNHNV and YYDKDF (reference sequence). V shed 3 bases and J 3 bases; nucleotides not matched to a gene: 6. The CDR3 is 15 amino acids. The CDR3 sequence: CATSSRGQGNYEQYF. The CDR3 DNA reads TGTGCCACCAGCAGTAGAGGACAGGGGAACTACGAGCAGTACTTC.

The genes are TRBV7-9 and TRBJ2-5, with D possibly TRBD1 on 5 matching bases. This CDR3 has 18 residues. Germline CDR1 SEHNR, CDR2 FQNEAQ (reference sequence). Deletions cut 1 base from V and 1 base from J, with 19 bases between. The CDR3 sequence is CASSLDRRPKGIQETQYF. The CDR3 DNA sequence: TGTGCCAGCAGCTTAGACCGAAGGCCGAAGGGGATCCAAGAGACCCAGTACTTC. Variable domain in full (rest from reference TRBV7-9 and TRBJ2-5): DTGVSQNPRHKITKRGQNVTFRCDPISEHNRLYWYRQTLGQGPEFLTYFQNEAQLEKSRLLSDRFSAERPKGSFSTLEIQRTEQGDSAMYLCASSLDRRPKGIQETQYFGPGTRLLVL.

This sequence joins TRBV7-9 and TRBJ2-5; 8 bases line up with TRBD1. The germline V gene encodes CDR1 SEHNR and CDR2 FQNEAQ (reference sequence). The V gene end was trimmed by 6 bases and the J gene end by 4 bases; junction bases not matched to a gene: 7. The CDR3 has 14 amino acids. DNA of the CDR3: TGTGCCAGCAGTAACGCAGGGGGCGTAGAGACCCAGTACTTC. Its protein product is CASSNAGGVETQYF.

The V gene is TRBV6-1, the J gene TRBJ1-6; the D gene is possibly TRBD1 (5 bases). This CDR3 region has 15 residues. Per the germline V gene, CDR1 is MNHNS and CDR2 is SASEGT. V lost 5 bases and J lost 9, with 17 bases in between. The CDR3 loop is CASSWQGEDRSPLHF. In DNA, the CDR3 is TGTGCCAGCAGTTGGCAAGGGGAGGATCGTTCACCCCTCCACTTT.

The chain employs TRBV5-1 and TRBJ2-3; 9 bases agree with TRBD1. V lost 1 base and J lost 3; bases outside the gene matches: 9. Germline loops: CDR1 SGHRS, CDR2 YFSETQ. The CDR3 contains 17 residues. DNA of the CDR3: TGCGCCAGCAGCTTGCGGACAGGGGCTTCAACAACAGATACGCAGTATTTT. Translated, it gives CASSLRTGASTTDTQYF.

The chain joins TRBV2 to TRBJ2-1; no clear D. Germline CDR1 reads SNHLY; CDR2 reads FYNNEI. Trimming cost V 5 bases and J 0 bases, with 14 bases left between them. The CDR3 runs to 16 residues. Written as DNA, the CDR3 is TGTGCCAGCAGTATCCAACAGATTAACTCCTACAATGAGCAGTTCTTC. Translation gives CASSIQQINSYNEQFF.

This CDR3 reads CASSLWRQKYEQYF. The CDR3 nucleotides are TGTGCCAGCAGCTTATGGAGACAGAAGTACGAGCAGTACTTC. This chain joins TRBV5-5 and TRBJ2-7; the D gene is possibly TRBD1 (5 bases). With 2 bases removed from V and 4 bases from J, the gap between germline ends came to 13 bases. The CDR3 covers 14 residues. Per the germline V gene, CDR1 is SGHKS and CDR2 is YYEKEE (reference sequence).

The CDR3 DNA is TGTGCTAGTGCCTTGGGACACGGAAACTATGGCTACACCTTC. Translation gives CASALGHGNYGYTF. This chain connects TRBV12-5 to TRBJ1-2, with a possible D match to TRBD1 (6 bases). This CDR3 is built from 14 residues. Germline values: CDR1 LGHNT, CDR2 FRNRAP. V was trimmed by 7 bases and J by 2 bases, leaving 14 bases between them. Looking up the rest from reference TRBV12-5 and TRBJ1-2 gives the full variable domain: DARVTQTPRHKVTEMGQEVTMRCQPILGHNTVFWYRQTMMQGLELLAYFRNRAPLDDSGMPKDRFSAEMPDATLATLKIQPSEPRDSAVYFCASALGHGNYGYTFGSGTRLTVV.

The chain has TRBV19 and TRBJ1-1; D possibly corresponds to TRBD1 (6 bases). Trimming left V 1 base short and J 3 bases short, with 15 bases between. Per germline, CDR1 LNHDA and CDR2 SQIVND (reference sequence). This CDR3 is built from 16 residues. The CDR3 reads CASSIGQVGRDTEAFF. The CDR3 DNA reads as TGTGCCAGTAGTATAGGACAGGTCGGGAGGGACACTGAAGCTTTCTTT. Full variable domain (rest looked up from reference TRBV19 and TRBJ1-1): DGGITQSPKYLFRKEGQNVTLSCEQNLNHDAMYWYRQDPGQGLRLIYYSQIVNDFQKGDIAEGYSVSREKKESFPLTVTSAQKNPTAFYLCASSIGQVGRDTEAFFGQGTRLTVV.

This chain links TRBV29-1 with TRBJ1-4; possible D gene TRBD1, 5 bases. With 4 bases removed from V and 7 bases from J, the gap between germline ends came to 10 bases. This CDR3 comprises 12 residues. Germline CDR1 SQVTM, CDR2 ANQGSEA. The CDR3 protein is CSVVGLSEKLFF. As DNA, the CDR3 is TGCAGCGTTGTGGGACTAAGTGAAAAACTGTTTTTT.

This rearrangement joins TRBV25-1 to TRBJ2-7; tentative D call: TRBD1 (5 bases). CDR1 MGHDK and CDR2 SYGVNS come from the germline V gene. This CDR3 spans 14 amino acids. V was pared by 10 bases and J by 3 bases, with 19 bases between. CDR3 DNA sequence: TGTGCCACCCTTAGCCATGGGGCGCTCTACGAGCAGTACTTC. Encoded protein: CATLSHGALYEQYF.

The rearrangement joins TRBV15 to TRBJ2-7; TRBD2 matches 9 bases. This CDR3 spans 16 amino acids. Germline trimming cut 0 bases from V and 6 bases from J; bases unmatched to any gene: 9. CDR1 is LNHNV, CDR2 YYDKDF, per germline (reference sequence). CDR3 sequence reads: CATSRDGGRALGEQYF. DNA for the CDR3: TGTGCCACCAGCAGAGATGGCGGGAGGGCCTTGGGCGAGCAGTACTTC.

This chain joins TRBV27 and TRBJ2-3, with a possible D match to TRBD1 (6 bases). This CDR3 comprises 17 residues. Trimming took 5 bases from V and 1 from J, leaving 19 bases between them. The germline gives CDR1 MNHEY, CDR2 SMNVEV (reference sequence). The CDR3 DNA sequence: TGTGCCAGCAGTACATTGGACAGCCGATTCTGCACAGATACGCAGTATTTT. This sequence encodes CASSTLDSRFCTDTQYF.

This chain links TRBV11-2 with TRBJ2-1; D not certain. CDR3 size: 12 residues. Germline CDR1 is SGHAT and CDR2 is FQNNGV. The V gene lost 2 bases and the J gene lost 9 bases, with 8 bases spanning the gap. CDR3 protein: CASSLQVGEQFF. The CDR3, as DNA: TGTGCCAGCAGCTTACAGGTTGGTGAGCAGTTCTTC.

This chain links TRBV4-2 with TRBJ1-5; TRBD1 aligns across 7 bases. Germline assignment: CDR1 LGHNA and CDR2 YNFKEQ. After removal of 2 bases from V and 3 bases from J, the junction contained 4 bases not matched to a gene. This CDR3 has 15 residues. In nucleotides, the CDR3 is TGTGCCAGCAGCCAATGGGGACAGAACAATCAGCCCCAGCATTTT. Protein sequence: CASSQWGQNNQPQHF.

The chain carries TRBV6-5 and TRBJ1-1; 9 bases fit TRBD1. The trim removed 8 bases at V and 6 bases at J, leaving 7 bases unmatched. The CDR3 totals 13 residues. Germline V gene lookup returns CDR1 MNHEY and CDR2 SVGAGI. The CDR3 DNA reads TGTGCCAGCTCGGCGACAGGGGGGGCTGAAGCTTTCTTT. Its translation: CASSATGGAEAFF.

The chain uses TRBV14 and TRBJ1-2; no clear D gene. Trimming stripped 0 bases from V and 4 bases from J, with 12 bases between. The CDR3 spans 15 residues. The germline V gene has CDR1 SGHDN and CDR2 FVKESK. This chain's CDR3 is CASSQDKKSTYGYTF. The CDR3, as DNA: TGTGCCAGCAGCCAAGATAAGAAGAGTACCTATGGCTACACCTTC. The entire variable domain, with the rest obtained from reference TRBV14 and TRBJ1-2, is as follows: EAGVTQFPSHSVIEKGQTVTLRCDPISGHDNLYWYRRVMGKEIKFLLHFVKESKQDESGMPNNRFLAERTGGTYSTLKVQPAELEDSGVYFCASSQDKKSTYGYTFGSGTRLTVV.

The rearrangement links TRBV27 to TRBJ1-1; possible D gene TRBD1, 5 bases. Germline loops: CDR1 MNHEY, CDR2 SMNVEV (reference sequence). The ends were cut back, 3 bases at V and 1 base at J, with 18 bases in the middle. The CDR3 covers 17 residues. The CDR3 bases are TGTGCCAGCAGTTTTTCAAGCGTACAGGTAACGAACACTGAAGCTTTCTTT. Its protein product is CASSFSSVQVTNTEAFF.